The 2 T cell receptor beta chains given below trace back to one sample, sequenced in a study of CD8 T cells in Susac syndrome. The RNA input was about 0.45 to 1 ug, and it was reverse transcribed with random hexamers. TCRdb processed the immunoSEQ multiplex PCR reads anew with MiXCR; each CDR3 protein has one entry. In the table there are just under 150,000 distinct CDR3 sequences, 94% of which are singletons. The sequenced material came from CD4+ T cells from PBMCs. The receptors were sampled from a human donor in good health.

The V call is TRBV19, the J call TRBJ2-5, with 7 nucleotides matching TRBD1. Germline loops: CDR1 LNHDA, CDR2 SQIVND (reference sequence). The CDR3 spans 13 residues. Trimming removed 7 bases from V and 4 bases from J; junction bases left unmatched: 6. In DNA form, the CDR3 reads TGTGCCAGTACTGACAGGGTGCGAGAGACCCAGTACTTC. Protein sequence: CASTDRVRETQYF.

In nucleotides, the CDR3 is TGTGCCAGCAGCTTAGCTCACAGGGGCTACGAGCAGTACTTC. Translation: CASSLAHRGYEQYF. The V and J genes are TRBV7-8 and TRBJ2-7; TRBD1 aligns across 7 bases. The J segment lost 3 bases and the V segment lost 0 bases, leaving 2 bases of the junction unmatched. CDR1 SGHVS and CDR2 FQNEAQ come from the germline V gene. This CDR3 has 14 amino acids. Filled out from reference TRBV7-8 and TRBJ2-7, the complete variable domain reads GAGVSQSPRYKVAKRGQDVALRCDPISGHVSLFWYQQALGQGPEFLTYFQNEAQLDKSGLPSDRFFAERPEGSVSTLKIQRTQQEDSAVYLCASSLAHRGYEQYFGPGTRLTVT.